The text below deals with one T cell receptor beta chain. V lost 1 base and J 0 bases, leaving 16 bases between the germline ends. The germline gives CDR1 LGHNA, CDR2 YSLEER. The CDR3 loop spans 18 amino acids. This record belongs to a study of Ad26.COV2.S vaccination and SARS-CoV-2 variants. Libraries were prepared by immunoSEQ multiplex PCR; TCRdb keeps only in-frame clonotypes and omits some of them. The table lists around 86,000 clones, 82% of them singletons. The sequence came from a human donor who had recovered from COVID-19. The starting material was peripheral blood, obtained after recovery from COVID-19. This chain uses TRBV4-3 with TRBJ2-1; D unclear. CDR3 DNA: TGCGCCAGCAGCCAAGCGGCTTTCCGTCAGAGCTCCTACAATGAGCAGTTCTTC. Protein product: CASSQAAFRQSSYNEQFF.